Below are 8 T cell receptor beta chains sequenced from a single sample in a study of vaccination and CD4 T cells after COVID-19. These receptors' targets are unknown. Treatment described: 10-day PBMC culture with coronavirus spike peptide pools or control peptides (ViraFEST assay). An Oncomine TCR Beta short-read assay was used to sequence the DNA from cultured CD4+ T cells. One entry per CDR3 protein results from TCRdb running MiXCR on the PCR reads. The data contain 13,000 to 15,000 distinct CDR3 sequences, approximately 61% of them singletons. The material sequenced was CD4+ T cells from blood, cultured in vitro. The source of these receptors is a human donor who had recovered from COVID-19.

This chain uses TRBV24-1 with TRBJ2-3; 9 nucleotides line up with TRBD2. The CDR3 has 18 amino acids. From germline, CDR1 is KGHDR and CDR2 SFDVKD. The trim removed 7 bases at V and 0 bases at J, leaving 13 bases unmatched. CDR3: CATSPPAGGSTSTDTQYF. For the CDR3, the DNA is TGTGCCACCAGCCCGCCAGCGGGAGGCTCTACTAGCACAGATACGCAGTATTTT.

CDR3 in amino acids: CASSSGTGETEAFF. As DNA, the CDR3 is TGCGCCAGCAGCTCGGGGACAGGGGAAACTGAAGCTTTCTTT. J is TRBJ1-1 and V is TRBV5-1, with TRBD1 matching over 10 bases. Per germline, CDR1 SGHRS and CDR2 YFSETQ. J lost 5 bases, V lost 3 bases, and 4 bases had no gene match. This CDR3 is built from 14 residues.

The chain links TRBV20-1 to TRBJ2-1; 12 nucleotides align to TRBD2. This CDR3 has 14 residues. The germline CDR1 and CDR2 sequences are DFQATT and SNEGSKA (reference sequence). The J segment lost 6 bases and the V segment lost 2 bases, leaving 2 bases of the junction unmatched. In DNA, the CDR3 is TGCAGTGCTAGACCGGGACTAGCGGGCAATGAGCAGTTCTTC. It encodes CSARPGLAGNEQFF.

A single count supports this clonotype. The chain combines TRBV19 with TRBJ2-1; 7 bases map to TRBD2. Germline-derived CDR1 and CDR2 are LNHDA and SQIVND (reference sequence). After removal of 6 bases from V and 5 bases from J, the junction contained 7 bases not matched to a gene. This CDR3 has 14 residues. The CDR3 sequence is CASREGTTHNEQFF. The CDR3, as DNA: TGTGCCAGTAGGGAGGGGACTACCCACAATGAGCAGTTCTTC.

The chain carries TRBV20-1 and TRBJ2-2; 13 positions agree with TRBD2. CDR1 is DFQATT and CDR2 is SNEGSKA in the germline V gene (reference sequence). Trimming at V came to 6 bases and at J to 2 bases, leaving 6 bases not matched to a gene. This CDR3 comprises 16 residues. The CDR3 nucleotides read TGCAGTGCCCACGGACTAGCGGGAGAAAACACCGGGGAGCTGTTTTTT. This gives the protein CSAHGLAGENTGELFF.

In its sample, this clonotype was seen a few times. The chain is built from TRBV10-1 and TRBJ2-2; the D gene is possibly TRBD1 (5 bases). The ends were cut back, 6 bases at V and 5 bases at J, with 16 bases in the middle. The V gene's germline CDR1 is WNHNN and CDR2 SYGVQD (reference sequence). The CDR3 extends over 15 amino acids. The CDR3 nucleotides read TGCGCCAGCAGGGACCACGACAGCACGACCGGGGAGCTGTTTTTT. Protein sequence: CASRDHDSTTGELFF.

This clonotype was observed a single time. The rearrangement links TRBV19 to TRBJ2-1; a possible D gene is TRBD2 (7 bases). Germline CDR1 and CDR2: LNHDA and SQIVND (reference sequence). CDR3 length equals 15 residues. The V end lost 5 bases, the J end lost 2 bases, and 13 bases lay between the germline ends. CDR3 protein: CASSLLGGPYNEQFF. For the CDR3, the DNA is TGTGCCAGTAGTCTTTTGGGGGGGCCCTACAATGAGCAGTTCTTC.

The chain has TRBV28 and TRBJ2-2; perhaps TRBD1 as D (5 bases). The CDR3 is made up of 17 amino acids. Germline values: CDR1 MDHEN, CDR2 SYDVKM. With 6 bases removed from V and 1 base from J, the gap between germline ends came to 18 bases. The chain's CDR3 is CASRLAGRFQNTGELFF. CDR3 sequence (DNA): TGTGCCAGCAGACTTGCAGGGCGCTTTCAGAACACCGGGGAGCTGTTTTTT.